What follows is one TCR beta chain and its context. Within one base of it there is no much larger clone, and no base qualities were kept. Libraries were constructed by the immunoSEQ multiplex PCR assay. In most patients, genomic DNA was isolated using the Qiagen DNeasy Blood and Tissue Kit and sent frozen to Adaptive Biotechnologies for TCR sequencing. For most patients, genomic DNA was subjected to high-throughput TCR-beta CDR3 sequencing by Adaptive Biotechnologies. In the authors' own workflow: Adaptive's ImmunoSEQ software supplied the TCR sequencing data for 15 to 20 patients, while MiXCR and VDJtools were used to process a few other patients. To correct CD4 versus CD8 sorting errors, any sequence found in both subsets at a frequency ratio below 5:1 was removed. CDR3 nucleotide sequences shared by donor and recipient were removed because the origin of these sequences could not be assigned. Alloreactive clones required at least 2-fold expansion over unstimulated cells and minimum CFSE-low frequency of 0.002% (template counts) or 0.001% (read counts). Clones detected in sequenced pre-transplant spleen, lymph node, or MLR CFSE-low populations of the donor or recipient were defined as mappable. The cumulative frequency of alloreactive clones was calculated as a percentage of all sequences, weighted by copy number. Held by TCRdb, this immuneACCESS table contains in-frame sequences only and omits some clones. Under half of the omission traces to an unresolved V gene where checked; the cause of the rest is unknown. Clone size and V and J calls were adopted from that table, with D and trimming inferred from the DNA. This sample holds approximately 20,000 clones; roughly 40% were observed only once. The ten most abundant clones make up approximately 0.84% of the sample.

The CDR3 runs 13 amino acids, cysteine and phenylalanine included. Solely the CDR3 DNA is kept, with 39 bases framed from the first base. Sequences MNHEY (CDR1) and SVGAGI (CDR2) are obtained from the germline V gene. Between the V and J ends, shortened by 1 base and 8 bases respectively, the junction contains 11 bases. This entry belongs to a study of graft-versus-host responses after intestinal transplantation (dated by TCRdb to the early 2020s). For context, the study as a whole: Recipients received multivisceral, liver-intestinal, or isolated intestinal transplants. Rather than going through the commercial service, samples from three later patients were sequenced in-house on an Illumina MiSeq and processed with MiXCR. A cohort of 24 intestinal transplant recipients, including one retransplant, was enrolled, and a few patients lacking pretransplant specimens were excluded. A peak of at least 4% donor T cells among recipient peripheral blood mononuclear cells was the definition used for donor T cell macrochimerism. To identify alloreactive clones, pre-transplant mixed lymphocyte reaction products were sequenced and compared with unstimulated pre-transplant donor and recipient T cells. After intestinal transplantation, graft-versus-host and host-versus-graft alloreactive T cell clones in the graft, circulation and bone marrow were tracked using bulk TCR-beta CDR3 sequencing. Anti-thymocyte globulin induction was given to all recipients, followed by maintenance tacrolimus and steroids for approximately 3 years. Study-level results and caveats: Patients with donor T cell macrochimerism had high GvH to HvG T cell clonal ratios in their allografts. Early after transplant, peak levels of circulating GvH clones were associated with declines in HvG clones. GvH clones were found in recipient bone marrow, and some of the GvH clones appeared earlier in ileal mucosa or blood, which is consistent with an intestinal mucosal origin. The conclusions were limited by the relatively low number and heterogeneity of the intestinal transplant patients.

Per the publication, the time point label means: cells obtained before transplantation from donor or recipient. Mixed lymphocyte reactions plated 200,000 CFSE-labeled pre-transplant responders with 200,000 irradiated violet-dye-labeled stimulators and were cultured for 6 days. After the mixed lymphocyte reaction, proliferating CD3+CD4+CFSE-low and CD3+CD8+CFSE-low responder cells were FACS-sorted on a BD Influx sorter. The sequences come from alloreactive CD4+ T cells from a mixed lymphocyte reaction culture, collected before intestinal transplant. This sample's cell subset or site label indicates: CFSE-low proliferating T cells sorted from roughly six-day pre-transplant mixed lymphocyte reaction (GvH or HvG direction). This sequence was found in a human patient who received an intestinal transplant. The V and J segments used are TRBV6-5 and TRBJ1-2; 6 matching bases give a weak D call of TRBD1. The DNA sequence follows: TGTGCCAGCAGTTACTTGACAGGAGGGGGCTACACCTTC. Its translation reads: CASSYLTGGGYTF.